Below are 26 T cell receptor beta chains sequenced from a single sample in a study of blood T cells in healthy people across ages. PCR was performed a second time for about 7 to 12 cycles using a sample-barcoded 5' primer and a J-beta primer mix. TCRdb processed the 5' RACE reads anew with MiXCR; each CDR3 protein has one entry. This repertoire shows more than 500,000 distinct CDR3 sequences, about 25% found once; its top ten account for under 4.5%. This same sample was also taken into another study, of T cells of mothers and their children.

Source material: blood. These receptor sequences come from a boy younger than 10 in good health.

Only a few counts were recorded for this clonotype. The chain has TRBV18 and TRBJ2-2; D uncertain. V dropped 0 bases and J dropped 4 bases, with 12 bases sitting between them. This CDR3 contains 16 residues. Germline values: CDR1 KGHSH, CDR2 LQKENI. CDR3 sequence: CASSPPKYRPTGELFF. In DNA form, the CDR3 reads TGTGCCAGCTCACCACCTAAATACAGACCCACCGGGGAGCTGTTTTTT. The full variable domain, completed using reference TRBV18 and TRBJ2-2, is NAGVMQNPRHLVRRRGQEARLRCSPMKGHSHVYWYRQLPEEGLKFMVYLQKENIIDESGMPKERFSAEFPKEGPSILRIQQVVRGDSAAYFCASSPPKYRPTGELFFGEGSRLTVL.

The chain employs TRBV11-2 and TRBJ2-5; weak D call: TRBD2 (7 bases). The V gene lost 5 bases and the J gene lost 5 bases, with 21 bases spanning the gap. The CDR3 totals 16 residues. Per the germline V gene, CDR1 is SGHAT and CDR2 is FQNNGV. The CDR3 spells CASSRRGGREDETQYF. The CDR3 DNA follows: TGTGCCAGCAGCCGAAGGGGGGGCAGAGAGGACGAGACCCAGTACTTC.

The chain couples TRBV6-2 or TRBV6-3 to TRBJ2-3; TRBD2 might be the D (5 bases). The CDR3 has 15 residues. Trimming removed 2 bases at V and 6 bases at J, with 15 bases between. CDR1 is MNHEY and CDR2 is SVGEGT in the germline V gene. CDR3 DNA: TGTGCCAGCAGTTACCAAGGAGGTCCAGGCGATACGCAGTATTTT. It specifies CASSYQGGPGDTQYF.

The gene calls are TRBV7-2 and TRBJ2-3; 10 nucleotides align to TRBD2. The CDR3 extends over 15 amino acids. CDR1 SGHTA and CDR2 FQGNSA come from the germline V gene. Trimming took 2 bases from V and 7 from J; bases not matched to a gene: 6. CDR3: CASSLTASGSYTQYF. CDR3 DNA: TGTGCCAGCAGCTTAACGGCTAGCGGGAGTTATACGCAGTATTTT. Combining the CDR3 with reference TRBV7-2 and TRBJ2-3 gives the whole variable domain GAGVSQSPSNKVTEKGKDVELRCDPISGHTALYWYRQSLGQGLEFLIYFQGNSAPDKSGLPSDRFSAERTGGSVSTLTIQRTQQEDSAVYLCASSLTASGSYTQYFGPGTRLTVL.

In this sample, this clonotype turned up a few times. The J gene is TRBJ2-5, the V gene TRBV5-4; the match to TRBD1 covers 9 bases. V lost 2 bases and J lost 2; bases outside the gene matches: 4. Germline V gives CDR1 SGHNT, CDR2 YYREEE (reference sequence). The CDR3 consists of 15 residues. The CDR3 is CASSLQGTGQETQYF. The CDR3 nucleotides are TGTGCCAGCAGCTTACAAGGGACAGGGCAAGAGACCCAGTACTTC.

The sample holds a few counts of this clonotype. This rearrangement joins TRBV7-2 to TRBJ2-3; 10 positions match TRBD2. V lost 5 bases to trimming and J lost 2 bases; unmatched junction nucleotides: 10. The CDR3 sequence is 17 residues long. In germline, CDR1 is SGHTA, CDR2 FQGNSA. CDR3 nucleotide sequence: TGTGCCAGCAGCGCCACACTAGCGGGGAGGCCCACAGATACGCAGTATTTT. This gives the protein CASSATLAGRPTDTQYF. The complete variable domain, with remaining parts taken from reference TRBV7-2 and TRBJ2-3, reads GAGVSQSPSNKVTEKGKDVELRCDPISGHTALYWYRQSLGQGLEFLIYFQGNSAPDKSGLPSDRFSAERTGGSVSTLTIQRTQQEDSAVYLCASSATLAGRPTDTQYFGPGTRLTVL.

There are a few counts of this clonotype. The V and J genes are TRBV7-9 and TRBJ1-2; TRBD1 agrees at 10 bases. Germline V lookup: CDR1 SEHNR, CDR2 FQNEAQ (reference sequence). The CDR3 sequence is 14 residues long. V lost 3 bases and J lost 7; bases outside the gene matches: 5. The CDR3 DNA is TGTGCCAGCAGCTTGGTGGGGGACAGGGGTGGCTACACCTTC. Translation gives CASSLVGDRGGYTF.

This clonotype has just a few counts. This rearrangement joins TRBV7-9 to TRBJ2-1; no clear D gene. The CDR3 loop spans 17 amino acids. Looked up from germline, CDR1 is SEHNR and CDR2 is FQNEAQ (reference sequence). Trimming took 2 bases from V and 2 from J, leaving 16 bases between them. The DNA of the CDR3 is TGTGCCAGCAGCTTACGGTTCTTGACGGACCCCTACAATGAGCAGTTCTTC. Its protein is CASSLRFLTDPYNEQFF.

The chain couples TRBV13 to TRBJ2-7; tentatively, D is TRBD2 (5 bases). CDR1 and CDR2 (germline): PRHDT, FYEKMQ (reference sequence). The V end lost 5 bases, the J end lost 7 bases, and 21 bases lay between the germline ends. The CDR3 is 15 amino acids. The CDR3 spells CASSHRPTRTGEQYF. DNA of the CDR3: TGTGCCAGCAGCCACCGGCCTACCCGAACGGGGGAGCAGTACTTC.

J is TRBJ2-1 and V is TRBV20-1, with 13 bases lining up with TRBD2. Per germline, CDR1 DFQATT and CDR2 SNEGSKA (reference sequence). V trimming: 7 bases; J trimming: 4 bases; junction bases outside the gene matches: 7. The CDR3 has 15 amino acids. For the CDR3, the DNA is TGCAGTGGGACTAGCGGGAGTCAGGGATACAATGAGCAGTTCTTC. Translation: CSGTSGSQGYNEQFF.

The rearrangement uses TRBV12-3 or TRBV12-4 and TRBJ2-1, with TRBD2 matching 13 bases. After removal of 6 bases from V and 6 bases from J, the junction contained 8 bases not matched to a gene. The CDR3 is 16 residues long. The CDR3 DNA reads as TGTGCCAGCAGCGGACTAGCGGGGGACCTTTCCAATGAGCAGTTCTTC. Protein product: CASSGLAGDLSNEQFF.

This chain joins TRBV6-4 and TRBJ2-3; D is perhaps TRBD2 (5 bases). Germline CDR1 and CDR2: MRHNA and SNTAGT. V lost 4 bases and J 1 base, leaving 12 bases between the germline ends. This CDR3 has 15 residues. CDR3 sequence: CASSADGVGTDTQYF. CDR3 coding DNA: TGTGCCAGCAGTGCTGACGGGGTTGGCACAGATACGCAGTATTTT.

This clonotype was picked up a small number of times. V and J are TRBV20-1 and TRBJ2-1; D could derive from TRBD1 or TRBD2 (5 bases each). The V gene lost 0 bases and the J gene lost 6 bases, with 15 bases spanning the gap. The CDR3 is made up of 15 amino acids. Germline CDR1 is DFQATT and CDR2 is SNEGSKA (reference sequence). Here the CDR3 DNA reads TGCAGTGCTAGAGAAAGGGGAGCCTTCATCAATGAGCAGTTCTTC. The encoded protein is CSARERGAFINEQFF.

The chain carries TRBV7-2 and TRBJ2-1; 11 nucleotides align to TRBD2. V lost 5 bases to trimming and J lost 1 base; unmatched junction nucleotides: 4. CDR3 length: 16 amino acids. Germline CDR1 SGHTA, CDR2 FQGNSA. DNA for the CDR3: TGTGCCAGCAGCCCGACTAGCGGGGAATCCTACAATGAGCAGTTCTTC. As protein: CASSPTSGESYNEQFF.

This clonotype was counted a few times. This chain joins TRBV12-3 or TRBV12-4 and TRBJ2-7; 10 nucleotides match TRBD2. The V segment lost 4 bases and the J segment 3 bases; nucleotides outside the gene matches: 6. The CDR3 is 15 residues long. CDR3 region: CASSSRTSGFYEQYF. Written as DNA, the CDR3 is TGTGCCAGCAGTTCTAGGACTAGCGGATTCTACGAGCAGTACTTC.

The rearrangement links TRBV20-1 to TRBJ2-5, with a weak D call TRBD2 (6 bases). Trimming left V 0 bases short and J 1 base short, with 9 bases between. Germline CDR1 reads DFQATT; CDR2 reads SNEGSKA (reference sequence). This CDR3 has 14 amino acids. The CDR3 is CSAREGGSQETQYF. The CDR3 bases are TGCAGTGCTAGAGAGGGGGGTTCCCAAGAGACCCAGTACTTC.

The V gene is TRBV24-1, the J gene TRBJ2-7; D ambiguous. The germline V and J ends were trimmed by 5 bases and 2 bases, with 9 bases remaining between them. Germline assignment: CDR1 KGHDR and CDR2 SFDVKD. The CDR3 runs 13 residues. The DNA of the CDR3 is TGTGCCACCAGTGTCACAGCGCCCTACGAGCAGTACTTC. This sequence encodes CATSVTAPYEQYF.

The chain recombines TRBV2 with TRBJ1-2; weak D call: TRBD1 (6 bases). Germline lookup yields CDR1 SNHLY and CDR2 FYNNEI. This CDR3 contains 11 residues. Trimming removed 8 bases at V and 8 bases at J, with 12 bases between. CDR3 sequence reads: CASLQGGGYTF. The CDR3 coding sequence is TGTGCCAGCTTACAGGGTGGAGGCTACACCTTC.

V and J are TRBV5-1 and TRBJ2-5; 8 positions match TRBD2. This CDR3 region has 18 residues. The germline V gene encodes CDR1 SGHRS and CDR2 YFSETQ. V dropped 4 bases and J dropped 1; count of bases not matched to a gene: 15. The CDR3 protein is CASSPGRGLGAPQETQYF. CDR3 sequence (DNA): TGCGCCAGCAGCCCCGGGCGGGGACTAGGGGCGCCCCAAGAGACCCAGTACTTC. Supplemented by reference TRBV5-1 and TRBJ2-5, the full variable domain reads KAGVTQTPRYLIKTRGQQVTLSCSPISGHRSVSWYQQTPGQGLQFLFEYFSETQRNKGNFPGRFSGRQFSNSRSEMNVSTLELGDSALYLCASSPGRGLGAPQETQYFGPGTRLLVL.

The CDR3: CASDRGGRTDTQYF. Here the CDR3 DNA reads TGTGCCAGCGACAGGGGCGGTAGGACAGATACGCAGTATTTT. The rearrangement links TRBV6-2 or TRBV6-3 to TRBJ2-3, with 8 bases lining up with TRBD1. This CDR3 has 14 amino acids. CDR1 is MNHEY and CDR2 is SVGEGT in the germline V gene. V dropped 8 bases and J dropped 3; count of bases not matched to a gene: 7.

The chain links TRBV6-2 or TRBV6-3 to TRBJ2-3; D is unclear. This CDR3 comprises 16 residues. The V gene lost 0 bases and the J gene lost 4 bases, with 14 bases spanning the gap. Germline assignment: CDR1 MNHEY and CDR2 SVGEGT. The CDR3 reads CASSYSTPASADTQYF. The CDR3, as DNA: TGTGCCAGCAGTTACTCGACACCCGCAAGTGCAGATACGCAGTATTTT.

This rearrangement joins TRBV12-3 or TRBV12-4 to TRBJ1-2; a weak D match, TRBD1 (5 bases). Between the trimmed V and J ends, which lost 3 bases and 7 bases, there was a span of 15 bases. The CDR3 is 14 amino acids. The DNA of the CDR3 is TGTGCCAGCAGTTTCGCCTCCAGGGTGGGTGGCTACACCTTC. Its translation: CASSFASRVGGYTF.

The V and J genes are TRBV12-3 or TRBV12-4 and TRBJ2-5; D gene uncertain. Trimming removed 8 bases from V and 5 bases from J, with 15 bases in between. The CDR3 length is 13 residues. The CDR3 region is CASALPPWETQYF. CDR3 coding DNA: TGTGCCAGCGCCCTCCCTCCGTGGGAGACCCAGTACTTC.

CDR3: CATLTGTDYNSPLHF. The CDR3 DNA is TGTGCCACCTTGACAGGGACCGATTATAATTCACCCCTCCACTTT. This sequence joins TRBV6-1 and TRBJ1-6; 7 positions match TRBD1. Germline trimming cut 10 bases from V and 4 bases from J; bases unmatched to any gene: 10. CDR3 length equals 15 residues. From germline, CDR1 is MNHNS and CDR2 SASEGT.

This clonotype has only a few counts. The chain has TRBV30 and TRBJ2-7; D not resolved. The CDR3 sequence is 11 residues long. The germline gives CDR1 GTSNPN, CDR2 SVGIG (reference sequence). Deletions cut 2 bases from V and 8 bases from J, with 10 bases between. The CDR3 nucleotides read TGTGCCTGGAGTCCCCCCGGGCAGCAGTACTTC. The encoded protein is CAWSPPGQQYF.

This chain uses TRBV6-5 with TRBJ2-5; the D gene is possibly TRBD2 (6 bases). The V end lost 4 bases, the J end lost 0 bases, and 6 bases lay between the germline ends. Germline CDR1 reads MNHEY; CDR2 reads SVGAGI. The CDR3 length is 13 residues. The CDR3 protein is CASSWGDQETQYF. The CDR3 DNA follows: TGTGCCAGCAGTTGGGGGGACCAAGAGACCCAGTACTTC.